This TCR beta chain emerged from a study of T cell responses to AZD1222 COVID-19 vaccine. Sequenced by immunoSEQ multiplex PCR; TCRdb stores in-frame clones only, minus some. The sample consists of 140,000 to 150,000 clones, approximately 85% of them appearing once. The study, taken as a whole, reports: Donors skewed white British and female; clonal diversity was possibly underestimated. The CD4 TCRs associated with vaccination extended across spike and predominated at 160-218 and 743-854.

Trimming pared 8 bases from V and 3 bases from J, leaving 20 bases between. This CDR3 has 15 residues. CDR1 and CDR2 (germline): ENHRY, SYGVKD. In the case of this clone: Its matching antigen is unknown.

The origin of this receptor is an adult in good health. Sequenced material: peripheral blood, taken on day 0 of AZD1222 vaccination. The rearrangement joins TRBV10-3 to TRBJ2-7; the D gene could be TRBD1 or TRBD2 (5 bases each). The CDR3 loop reads CAIGRDPSSNYEQYF. DNA of the CDR3: TGTGCCATCGGCAGGGACCCCAGTAGCAACTACGAGCAGTACTTC.